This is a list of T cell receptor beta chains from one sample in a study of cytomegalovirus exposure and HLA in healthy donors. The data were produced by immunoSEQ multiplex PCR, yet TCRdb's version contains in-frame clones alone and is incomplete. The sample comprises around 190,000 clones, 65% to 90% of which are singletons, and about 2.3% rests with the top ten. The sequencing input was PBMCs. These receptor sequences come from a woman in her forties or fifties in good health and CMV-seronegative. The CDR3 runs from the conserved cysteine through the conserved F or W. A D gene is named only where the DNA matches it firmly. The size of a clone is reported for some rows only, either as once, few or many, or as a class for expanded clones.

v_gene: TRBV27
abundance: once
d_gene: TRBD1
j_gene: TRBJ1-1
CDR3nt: TGTGCCAGCAGTTCGGGACAGAGAATTGAAGCTTTCTTT
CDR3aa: CASSSGQRIEAFF

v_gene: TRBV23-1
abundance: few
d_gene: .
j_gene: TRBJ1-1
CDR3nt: TGCGCCAGCAGTCAATTAGCGAGGTTGGGGGGACGGAGACTGAACACTGAAGCTTTCTTT
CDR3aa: CASSQLARLGGRRLNTEAFF

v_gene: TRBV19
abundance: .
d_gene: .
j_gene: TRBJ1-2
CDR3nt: TGTGCTCTACAGGACCGCGTTGGCTACACCTTC
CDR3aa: CALQDRVGYTF

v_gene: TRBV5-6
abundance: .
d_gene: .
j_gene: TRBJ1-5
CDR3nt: TGTGCCAGCAGCTTGGCCGAGAGCAATCAGCCCCAGCATTTT
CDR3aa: CASSLAESNQPQHF

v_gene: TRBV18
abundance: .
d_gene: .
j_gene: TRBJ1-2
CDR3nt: TGTGCCAGCTCAGTGCAGACAGGCACCATGTATGGCTACACCTTC
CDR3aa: CASSVQTGTMYGYTF

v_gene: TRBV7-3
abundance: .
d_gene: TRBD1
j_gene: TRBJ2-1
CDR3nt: TGTGCCAGCAGCAGGCGGGACAGGGGGCGGGGGGGATACAATGAGCAGTTCTTC
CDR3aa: CASSRRDRGRGGYNEQFF

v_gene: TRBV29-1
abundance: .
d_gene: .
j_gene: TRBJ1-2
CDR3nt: TGCAGCGAATGGACAGTTAACGATGGCTACACCTTC
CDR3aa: CSEWTVNDGYTF

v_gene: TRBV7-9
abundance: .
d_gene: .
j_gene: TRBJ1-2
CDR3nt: TGTGCCAGCAGCTTTTCGGCAGGGAATGGCTACACCTTC
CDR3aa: CASSFSAGNGYTF

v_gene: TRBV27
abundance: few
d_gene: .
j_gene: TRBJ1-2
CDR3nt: TGTGCCAGCAGTTTATCGGGGGGTCGCGGCTATGGCTACACCTTC
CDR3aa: CASSLSGGRGYGYTF

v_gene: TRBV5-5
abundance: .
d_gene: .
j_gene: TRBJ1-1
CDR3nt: TGTGCCAGCAGCCCGCCAGGTGGGAACACTGAAGCTTTCTTT
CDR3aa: CASSPPGGNTEAFF

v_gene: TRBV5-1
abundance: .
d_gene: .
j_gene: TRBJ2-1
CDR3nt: TGCGCCAGCAGCTTGACAGTCAATGAGCAGTTCTTC
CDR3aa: CASSLTVNEQFF

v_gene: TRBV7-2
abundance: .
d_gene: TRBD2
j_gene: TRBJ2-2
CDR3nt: TGTGCCAGCAGCTTAAGACTAGCGGGACGGGGGGAGCTGTTTTTT
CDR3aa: CASSLRLAGRGELFF

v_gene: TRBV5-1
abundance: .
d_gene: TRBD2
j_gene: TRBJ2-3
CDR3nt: TGCGCCAGCAGCTCTACTAGCGGGGCAAGCACAGATACGCAGTATTTT
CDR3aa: CASSSTSGASTDTQYF

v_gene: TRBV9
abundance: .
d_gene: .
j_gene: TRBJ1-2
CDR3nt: TGTGCCAGCAGCGCGTTCCACAGGGTGGGCTACACCTTC
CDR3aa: CASSAFHRVGYTF

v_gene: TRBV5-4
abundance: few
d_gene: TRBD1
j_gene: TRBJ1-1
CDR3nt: TGTGCCAGCAGCTTGGGGGACAGGGGCGGTGGCACTGAAGCTTTCTTT
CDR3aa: CASSLGDRGGGTEAFF

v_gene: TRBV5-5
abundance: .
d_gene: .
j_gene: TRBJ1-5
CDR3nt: TGTGCCAGCAGCTTGAGCGGGACGGGGATCTATAGCAATCAGCCCCAGCATTTT
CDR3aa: CASSLSGTGIYSNQPQHF

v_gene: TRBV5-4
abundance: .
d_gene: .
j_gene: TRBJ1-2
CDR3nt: TGTGCCAGCAGTCTTGTCGGGGCGGGAGGCTACACCTTC
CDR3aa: CASSLVGAGGYTF

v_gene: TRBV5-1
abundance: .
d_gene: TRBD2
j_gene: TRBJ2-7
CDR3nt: TGCGCCAGCACCCCGGTGGCGGGAGGCTCCTACGAGCAGTACTTC
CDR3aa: CASTPVAGGSYEQYF

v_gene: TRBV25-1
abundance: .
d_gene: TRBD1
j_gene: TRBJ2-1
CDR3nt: TGTGCCAGCAGACAAGGAGACAGGGGGCCCTACAATGAGCAGTTCTTC
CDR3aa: CASRQGDRGPYNEQFF

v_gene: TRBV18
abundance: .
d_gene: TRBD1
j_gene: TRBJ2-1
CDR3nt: TGTGCCAGCTCTCTTCACAGGGGCAATGAGCAGTTCTTC
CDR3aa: CASSLHRGNEQFF

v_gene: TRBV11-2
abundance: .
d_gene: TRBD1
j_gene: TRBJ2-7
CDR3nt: TGTGCCAGCAGACCCCCCGGGACAGGGAACTACGAGCAGTACTTC
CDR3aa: CASRPPGTGNYEQYF

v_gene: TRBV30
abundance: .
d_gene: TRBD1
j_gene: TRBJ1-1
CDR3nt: TGTGCCTGGAAGGGACAGGGAGGGACTGAAGCTTTCTTT
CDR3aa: CAWKGQGGTEAFF

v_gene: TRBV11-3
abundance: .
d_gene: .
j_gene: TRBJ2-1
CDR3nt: TGTGCCAGCAGCTCTCGGGATTCGAGCTCCTACAATGAGCAGTTCTTC
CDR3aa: CASSSRDSSSYNEQFF

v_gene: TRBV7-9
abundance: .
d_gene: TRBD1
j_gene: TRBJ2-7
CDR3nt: TGTGCCAGCAGCTTAGAAGCCGGGACAGGGAAGAACGAGCAGTACTTC
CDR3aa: CASSLEAGTGKNEQYF

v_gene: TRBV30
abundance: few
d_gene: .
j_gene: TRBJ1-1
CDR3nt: TGTGCCTCATCTGGAAGGGGTGTGAACACTGAAGCTTTCTTT
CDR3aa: CASSGRGVNTEAFF

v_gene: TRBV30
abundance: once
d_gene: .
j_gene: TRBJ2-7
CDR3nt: TGTGCCTGGAGTGCAACTCCTACTAGCGAGCAGTACTTC
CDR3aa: CAWSATPTSEQYF

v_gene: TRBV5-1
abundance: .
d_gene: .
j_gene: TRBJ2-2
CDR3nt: TGCGCCAGCAGGGAGAACGCGAACACCGGGGAGCTGTTTTTT
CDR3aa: CASRENANTGELFF

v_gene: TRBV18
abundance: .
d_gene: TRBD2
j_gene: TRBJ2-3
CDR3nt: TGTGCCAGCTCACCGGTTGCGGGAGGCCAAGGGACCACAGATACGCAGTATTTT
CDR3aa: CASSPVAGGQGTTDTQYF

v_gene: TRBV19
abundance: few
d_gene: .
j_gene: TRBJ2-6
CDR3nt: TGTGCCAGCTCGGACAGCCCCTCTGGGGCCAACGTCCTGACTTTC
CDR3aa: CASSDSPSGANVLTF

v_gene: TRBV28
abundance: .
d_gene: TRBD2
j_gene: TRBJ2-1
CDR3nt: TGTGCCAGCAGTTCCCACGTGGTTAGCGGGAGTAGCAATGAGCAGTTCTTC
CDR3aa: CASSSHVVSGSSNEQFF

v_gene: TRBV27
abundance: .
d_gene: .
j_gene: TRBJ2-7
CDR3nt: TGTGCCAGCAGTTTATTAGGTCTGGCTAGCTACGAGCAGTACTTC
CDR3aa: CASSLLGLASYEQYF

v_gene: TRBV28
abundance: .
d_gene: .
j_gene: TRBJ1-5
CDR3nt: TGTGCCAGTCAAGACGGGGGAAGATTGAAGCCCCAGCATTTT
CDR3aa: CASQDGGRLKPQHF

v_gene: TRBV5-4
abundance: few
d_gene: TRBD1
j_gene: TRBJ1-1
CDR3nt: TGTGCCAGCAGCGCTACAGGGGGCACTGAAGCTTTCTTT
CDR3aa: CASSATGGTEAFF

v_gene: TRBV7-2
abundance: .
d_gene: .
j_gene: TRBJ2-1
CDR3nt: TGTGCCAGCAGCTTAGATAAGCTAATCAATGAGCAGTTCTTC
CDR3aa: CASSLDKLINEQFF

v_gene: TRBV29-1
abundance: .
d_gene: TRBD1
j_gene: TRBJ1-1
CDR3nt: TGCAGCGTTGCAGCGACAGGGCGGAACACTGAAGCTTTCTTT
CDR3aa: CSVAATGRNTEAFF

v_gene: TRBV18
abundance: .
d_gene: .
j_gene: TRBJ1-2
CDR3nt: TGTGCCAGCTCACCACCGAGCCGGTCCAGGGAAGATGGCTACACCTTC
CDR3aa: CASSPPSRSREDGYTF

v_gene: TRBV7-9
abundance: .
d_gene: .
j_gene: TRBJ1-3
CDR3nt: TGTTCCAGCAGCTCGACAGCACCATTGTCGGGAAACACCATATATTTT
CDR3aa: CSSSSTAPLSGNTIYF

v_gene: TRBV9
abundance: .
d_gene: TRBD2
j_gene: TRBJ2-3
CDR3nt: TGTGCCAGCAGCGTAGGCGCTAGCGGGAGGGGGGCAGATACGCAGTATTTT
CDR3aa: CASSVGASGRGADTQYF

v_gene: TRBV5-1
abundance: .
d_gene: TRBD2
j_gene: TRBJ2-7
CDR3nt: TGCGCCAGCAAGCTGGTCGGGAGGTCCTACGAGCAGTACTTC
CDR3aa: CASKLVGRSYEQYF

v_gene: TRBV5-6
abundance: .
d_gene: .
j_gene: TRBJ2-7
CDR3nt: TGTGCCAGCAGCTTGCTGCTTTTTGGGAGCTCCTACGAGCAGTACTTC
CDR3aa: CASSLLLFGSSYEQYF

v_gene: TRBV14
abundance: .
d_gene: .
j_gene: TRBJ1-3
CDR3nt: TGTGCCAGCAGCCAAGATGCGAGGTCTGGAAACACCATATATTTT
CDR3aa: CASSQDARSGNTIYF

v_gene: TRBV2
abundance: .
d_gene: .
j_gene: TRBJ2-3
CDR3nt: TGTGCCAGCAGTGAAGAAGACGGGGGAGCAATCACAGATACGCAGTATTTT
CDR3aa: CASSEEDGGAITDTQYF

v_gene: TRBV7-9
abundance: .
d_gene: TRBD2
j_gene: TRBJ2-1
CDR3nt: TGTGCCAGCAGCGGGGGACTAGCGGGGATTCTATCCTACAATGAGCAGTTCTTC
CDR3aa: CASSGGLAGILSYNEQFF

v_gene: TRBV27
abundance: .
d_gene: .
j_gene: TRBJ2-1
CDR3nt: TGTGCCAGCAGGCGGTACCGGAACAATGAGCAGTTCTTC
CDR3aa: CASRRYRNNEQFF

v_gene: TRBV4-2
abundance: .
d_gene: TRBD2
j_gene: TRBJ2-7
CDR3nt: TGTGCCAGCAGCCAAGGAGGTCGGGGGGGTTCCTACGAGCAGTACTTC
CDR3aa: CASSQGGRGGSYEQYF

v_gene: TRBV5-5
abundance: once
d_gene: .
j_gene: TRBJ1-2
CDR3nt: TGTGCCAGCAGCTTGGCCCCAGGAGGCTACACCTTC
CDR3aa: CASSLAPGGYTF

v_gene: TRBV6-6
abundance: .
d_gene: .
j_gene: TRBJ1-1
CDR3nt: TGTGCCAGCAGTTACTCCGACAGACCGAACACTGAAGCTTTCTTT
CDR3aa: CASSYSDRPNTEAFF

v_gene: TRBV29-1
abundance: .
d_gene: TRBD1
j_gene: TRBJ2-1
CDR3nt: TGCAGCGTTGCGACAGGGGCCTACAATGAGCAGTTCTTC
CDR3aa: CSVATGAYNEQFF

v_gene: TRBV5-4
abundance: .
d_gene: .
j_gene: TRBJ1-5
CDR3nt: TGTGCCAGCAGCTTCGGTAGCAATCAGCCCCAGCATTTT
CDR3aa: CASSFGSNQPQHF

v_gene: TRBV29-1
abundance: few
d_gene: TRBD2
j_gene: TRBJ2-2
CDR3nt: TGCAGCGGTAGCGGGAGTAACACCGGGGAGCTGTTTTTT
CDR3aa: CSGSGSNTGELFF

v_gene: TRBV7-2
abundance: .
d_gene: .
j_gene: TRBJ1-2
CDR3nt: TGTGCCAGCAGCTTAATGGCAGGGAGGGTTTCTAACTATGGCTACACCTTC
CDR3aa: CASSLMAGRVSNYGYTF

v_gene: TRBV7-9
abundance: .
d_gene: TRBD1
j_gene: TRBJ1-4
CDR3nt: TGTGCCAGCAGCCTGTCGGGACAGCTCAATGAAAAACTGTTTTTT
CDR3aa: CASSLSGQLNEKLFF

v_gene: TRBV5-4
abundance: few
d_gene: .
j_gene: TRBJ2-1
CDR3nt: TGTGCCAGCACCGGAGACGGGACAGAGCAGTTCTTC
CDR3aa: CASTGDGTEQFF

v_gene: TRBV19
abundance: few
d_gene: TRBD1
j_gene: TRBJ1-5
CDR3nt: TGTGCCAGTAGTAGTAGGGACAGGGGCAATCAGCCCCAGCATTTT
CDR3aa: CASSSRDRGNQPQHF

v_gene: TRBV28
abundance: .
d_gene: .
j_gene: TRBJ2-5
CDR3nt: TGTGCCAGCAGTTTAGGAGGGACGGCGGGGGAGACCCAGTACTTC
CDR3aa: CASSLGGTAGETQYF

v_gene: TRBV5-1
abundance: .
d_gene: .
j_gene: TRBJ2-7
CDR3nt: TGCGCCAGCAGCTTGATCGGGGGCTACGAGCAGTACTTC
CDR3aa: CASSLIGGYEQYF

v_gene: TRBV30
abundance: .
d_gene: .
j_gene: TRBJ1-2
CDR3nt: TGTGCCTTGGAAGGGGTACGCTATGGCTACACCTTC
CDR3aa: CALEGVRYGYTF

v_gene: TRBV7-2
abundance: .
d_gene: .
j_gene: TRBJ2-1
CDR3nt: TGTGCCAGCAGCTTTGATCAGGGGGGCTACAATGAGCAGTTCTTC
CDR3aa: CASSFDQGGYNEQFF